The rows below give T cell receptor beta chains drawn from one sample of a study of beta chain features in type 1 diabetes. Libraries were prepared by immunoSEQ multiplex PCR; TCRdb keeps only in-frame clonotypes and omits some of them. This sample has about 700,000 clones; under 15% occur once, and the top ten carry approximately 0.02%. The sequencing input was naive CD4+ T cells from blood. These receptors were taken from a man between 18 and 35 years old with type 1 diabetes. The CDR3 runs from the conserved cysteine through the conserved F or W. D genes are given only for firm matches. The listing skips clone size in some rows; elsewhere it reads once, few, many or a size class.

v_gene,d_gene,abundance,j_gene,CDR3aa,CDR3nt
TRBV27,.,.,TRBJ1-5,CASSLGQPPNQPQHF,TGTGCCAGCAGTTTAGGGCAGCCACCTAATCAGCCCCAGCATTTT
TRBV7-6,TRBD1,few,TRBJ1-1,CAPQGGGTDTEAFF,TGTGCCCCCCAGGGGGGGGGTACGGACACTGAAGCTTTCTTT
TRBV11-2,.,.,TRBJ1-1,CASSPALGDGGTEAFF,TGTGCCAGCAGCCCTGCGTTGGGGGATGGTGGCACTGAAGCTTTCTTT
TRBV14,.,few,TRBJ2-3,CASSLRDTQYF,TGTGCCAGCAGCCTTCGGGATACGCAGTATTTT
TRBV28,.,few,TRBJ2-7,CASSLPGTDSSSYEQYF,TGTGCCAGCAGTTTACCCGGGACCGATTCTAGCTCCTACGAGCAGTACTTC
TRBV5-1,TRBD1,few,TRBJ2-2,CASSFFGTGNTGELFF,TGCGCCAGCAGCTTTTTCGGGACAGGGAACACCGGGGAGCTGTTTTTT
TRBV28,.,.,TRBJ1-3,CASSFIGNTIYF,TGTGCCAGCAGTTTTATCGGAAACACCATATATTTT
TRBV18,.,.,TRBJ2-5,CASSPQGLPKYF,TGTGCCAGCTCACCCCAAGGACTGCCGAAGTACTTC
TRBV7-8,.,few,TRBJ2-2,CASSSQGTGELFF,TGTGCCAGCAGCTCGCAGGGCACCGGGGAGCTGTTTTTT
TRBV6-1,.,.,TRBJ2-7,CASRTRGSSYEQYF,TGTGCCAGCCGTACCAGGGGTAGCTCCTACGAGCAGTACTTC
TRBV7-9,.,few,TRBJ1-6,CASSLELGGSYNSPLHF,TGTGCCAGCAGCTTAGAGCTAGGAGGCTCCTATAATTCACCCCTCCACTTT
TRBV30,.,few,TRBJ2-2,CAWSPRGTGELFF,TGTGCCTGGAGTCCCAGGGGCACCGGGGAGCTGTTTTTT
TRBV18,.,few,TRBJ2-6,CASSPGVSGANVLTF,TGTGCCAGCTCACCAGGGGTCTCTGGGGCCAACGTCCTGACTTTC
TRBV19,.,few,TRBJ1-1,CASSPKMNTEAFF,TGTGCCAGTAGTCCTAAGATGAACACTGAAGCTTTCTTT
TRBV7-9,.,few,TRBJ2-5,CASSLVPLETQYF,TGTGCCAGCAGCTTAGTTCCCCTAGAGACCCAGTACTTC
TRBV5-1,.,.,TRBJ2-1,CASSLVRPGDEQFF,TGCGCCAGCAGCTTGGTTCGTCCGGGGGATGAGCAGTTCTTC
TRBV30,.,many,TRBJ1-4,CAWTQFRHEKLFF,TGTGCCTGGACACAGTTTAGGCATGAAAAACTGTTTTTT
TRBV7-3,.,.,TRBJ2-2,CASSPRRGTNTGELFF,TGTGCCAGCAGCCCGAGACGCGGAACGAACACCGGGGAGCTGTTTTTT
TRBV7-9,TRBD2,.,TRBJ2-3,CASSPPGGSGGTDTQYF,TGTGCCAGCAGCCCCCCCGGGGGTAGCGGGGGCACAGATACGCAGTATTTT
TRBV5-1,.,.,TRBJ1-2,CASSLAITNYGYTF,TGCGCCAGCAGCTTGGCGATTACTAACTATGGCTACACCTTC
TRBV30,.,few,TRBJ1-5,CAWAGDSNQPQHF,TGTGCCTGGGCGGGGGATAGCAATCAGCCCCAGCATTTT
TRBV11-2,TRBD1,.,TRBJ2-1,CASTRRGYGQGMGEQFF,TGTGCCAGCACCAGAAGGGGATACGGACAGGGGATGGGGGAGCAGTTCTTC
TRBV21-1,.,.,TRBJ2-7,CASSKPPSGGTYSYEQYF,TGTGCCAGCAGCAAACCTCCCAGCGGGGGGACCTACTCCTACGAGCAGTACTTC
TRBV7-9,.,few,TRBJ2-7,CASSVGASYEQYF,TGTGCCAGCAGCGTAGGAGCTTCCTACGAGCAGTACTTC
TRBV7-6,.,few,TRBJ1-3,CASSLSQGSGNTIYF,TGTGCCAGCAGCTTAAGTCAGGGCTCTGGAAACACCATATATTTT
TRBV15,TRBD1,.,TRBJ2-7,CATQEGTGDEQYF,TGTGCCACCCAGGAGGGGACAGGGGACGAGCAGTACTTC
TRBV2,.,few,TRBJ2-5,CASTPHQVLQETQYF,TGTGCCAGCACCCCACACCAAGTCCTCCAAGAGACCCAGTACTTC
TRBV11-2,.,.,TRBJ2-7,CASSLGVVRDLDEQYF,TGTGCCAGCAGCTTAGGCGTTGTCAGGGACCTCGACGAGCAGTACTTC
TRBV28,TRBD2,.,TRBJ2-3,CASSPTAGGPDF,TGTGCCAGCAGTCCCACAGCGGGGGGGCCGGATTTT
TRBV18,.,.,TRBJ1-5,CASSPGQGRDQPQHF,TGTGCCAGCTCACCAGGGCAGGGACGTGATCAGCCCCAGCATTTT
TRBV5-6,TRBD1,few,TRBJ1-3,CASSPPGQANTIYF,TGTGCCAGCAGCCCCCCGGGACAGGCAAACACCATATATTTT
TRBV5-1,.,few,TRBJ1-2,CASSLSGYGYTF,TGCGCCAGCAGCTTGAGTGGCTATGGCTACACCTTC